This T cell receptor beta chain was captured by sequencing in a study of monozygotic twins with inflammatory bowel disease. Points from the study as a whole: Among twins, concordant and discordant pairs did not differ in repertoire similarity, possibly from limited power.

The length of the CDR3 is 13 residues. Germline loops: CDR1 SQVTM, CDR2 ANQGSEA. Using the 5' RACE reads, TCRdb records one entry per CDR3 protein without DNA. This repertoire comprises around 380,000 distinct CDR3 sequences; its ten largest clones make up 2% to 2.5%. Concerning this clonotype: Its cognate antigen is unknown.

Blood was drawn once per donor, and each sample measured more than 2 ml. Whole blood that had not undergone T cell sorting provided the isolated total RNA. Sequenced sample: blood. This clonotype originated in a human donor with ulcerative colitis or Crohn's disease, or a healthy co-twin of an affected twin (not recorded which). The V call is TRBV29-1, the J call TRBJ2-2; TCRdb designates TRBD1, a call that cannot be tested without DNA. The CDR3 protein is CSVVRPPQGELFF.